This passage covers 17 T cell receptor beta chains from one sample sequenced in a study of beta chain features in type 1 diabetes. Investigators reverse transcribed all isolated RNA, so they sequenced expressed TCRB transcripts. The repertoire was sequenced with immunoSEQ multiplex PCR; TCRdb's copy has only in-frame clones and lacks some. In the table there are 130,000 or so clones, approximately 9.2% of which are singletons. Sequenced material: central memory CD4+ T cells from blood. These receptors were collected from a man aged 18-30 years in good health.

The J gene is TRBJ1-2, the V gene TRBV5-5; 8 nucleotides line up with TRBD1. Germline V gives CDR1 SGHKS, CDR2 YYEKEE (reference sequence). The J segment lost 5 bases and the V segment lost 4 bases, leaving 19 bases of the junction unmatched. CDR3 length: 18 amino acids. The CDR3 is CASSPGTGGLLGPYGYTF. The CDR3 coding sequence is TGTGCCAGCAGCCCGGGGACAGGAGGTCTTCTGGGGCCATATGGCTACACCTTC.

This clone was detected only a few times. The chain couples TRBV13 to TRBJ1-2, with 7 bases matching TRBD1. The CDR3 is 16 amino acids. V lost 1 base, J lost 4 bases, and 9 bases stayed unmatched. The germline V gene encodes CDR1 PRHDT and CDR2 FYEKMQ (reference sequence). CDR3 region: CASSLARGTAFYGYTF. The DNA for the CDR3 is TGTGCCAGCAGCTTAGCTCGGGGGACAGCCTTCTATGGCTACACCTTC.

The V gene is TRBV19, the J gene TRBJ1-6; D is unclear. The ends were cut back, 2 bases at V and 8 bases at J, with 16 bases in the middle. The CDR3 is made up of 16 amino acids. Germline lookup yields CDR1 LNHDA and CDR2 SQIVND (reference sequence). As DNA, the CDR3 is TGTGCCAGTAGTATATTGGACTCCGGACGGTATTCACCCCTCCACTTT. It encodes CASSILDSGRYSPLHF.

A few counts support this clone. The V gene is TRBV7-2, the J gene TRBJ1-6; 8 nucleotides align to TRBD1. With 5 bases clipped from V and 6 bases from J, the junction kept 6 bases outside the gene matches. The length of the CDR3 is 15 residues. Per germline, CDR1 SGHTA and CDR2 FQGNSA. CDR3 in amino acids: CASSRQGAGNSPLHF. The CDR3 region has the DNA TGTGCCAGCAGCCGTCAGGGGGCCGGTAATTCACCCCTCCACTTT.

The genes are TRBV5-8 and TRBJ2-5; D gene ambiguous. Germline CDR1 and CDR2: SGHTS and YDEGEE. The V end was cut by 5 bases, the J end by 3 bases, with 5 bases between. The CDR3 consists of 11 residues. As DNA, the CDR3 is TGTGCCAGCAGTATAAAAGAGACCCAGTACTTC. Amino acids: CASSIKETQYF.

This clone was observed a handful of times. CDR3 region: CASSLDSGGPTGELFF. The CDR3, as DNA: TGTGCCAGCAGCTTAGATAGCGGGGGGCCCACCGGGGAGCTGTTTTTT. V and J are TRBV7-3 and TRBJ2-2, with 10 bases matching TRBD2. The germline gives CDR1 SGHTA, CDR2 FQGTGA. The ends lost 2 bases at V and 4 bases at J; junction bases unmatched: 4. The CDR3 runs to 16 residues.

The genes are TRBV30 and TRBJ1-4; 8 nucleotides align to TRBD1. The CDR3 has 14 residues. The junction had 8 bases not matched to a gene; V was cut back by 4 bases and J by 7 bases. Germline CDR1 and CDR2: GTSNPN and SVGIG (reference sequence). The CDR3 protein is CAWNSGQGIEKLFF. The CDR3 DNA is TGTGCCTGGAATTCAGGACAGGGAATTGAAAAACTGTTTTTT.

The chain combines TRBV7-2 with TRBJ2-5, with TRBD2 identical over 9 bases. This CDR3 region has 15 residues. CDR1 is SGHTA, CDR2 FQGNSA, per germline. V trimming: 3 bases; J trimming: 9 bases; junction bases outside the gene matches: 11. The CDR3 DNA reads as TGTGCCAGCAGCTTCCTTTCTAGCGGGGAGGGGGCCCAGTACTTC. It encodes CASSFLSSGEGAQYF.

In this sample, this clone turned up a few times. The chain is built from TRBV19 and TRBJ2-1; 7 nucleotides agree with TRBD2. V shed 5 bases and J 8 bases; nucleotides not matched to a gene: 12. This CDR3 has 15 amino acids. CDR1 and CDR2 (germline): LNHDA, SQIVND (reference sequence). The CDR3 loop is CASSPQLGEGDEQFF. As DNA, the CDR3 is TGTGCCAGTAGTCCTCAGTTGGGGGAGGGAGATGAGCAGTTCTTC.

This chain links TRBV10-3 with TRBJ1-5, with no clear D. The V end was cut by 5 bases, the J end by 2 bases, with 7 bases between. This CDR3 is built from 13 residues. In germline, CDR1 is ENHRY, CDR2 SYGVKD. The CDR3 DNA follows: TGTGCCATCAGTCCCGAGGGCAATCAGCCCCAGCATTTT. Translation: CAISPEGNQPQHF.

V usage is TRBV9 and J usage is TRBJ1-4; TRBD1 aligns across 9 bases. V shed 4 bases and J 8 bases; nucleotides not matched to a gene: 9. Germline CDR1 SGDLS, CDR2 YYNGEE. The CDR3 sequence is 15 residues long. CDR3 coding DNA: TGTGCCAGCAGCACCACAGGGGGCCAGTGGGAAAAACTGTTTTTT. Its translation: CASSTTGGQWEKLFF.

This clone has only a few counts. The chain couples TRBV2 to TRBJ2-1, with D unresolved. CDR3 length: 12 residues. The V and J ends lost 6 bases and 2 bases respectively, with 5 bases between them. Germline V gene data show CDR1 as SNHLY and CDR2 as FYNNEI. For the CDR3, the DNA is TGTGCCAGCAGCCCGGCCTACAATGAGCAGTTCTTC. Translated: CASSPAYNEQFF. The entire variable domain, with the rest obtained from reference TRBV2 and TRBJ2-1, is as follows: EPEVTQTPSHQVTQMGQEVILRCVPISNHLYFYWYRQILGQKVEFLVSFYNNEISEKSEIFDDQFSVERPDGSNFTLKIRSTKLEDSAMYFCASSPAYNEQFFGPGTRLTVL.

V gene TRBV4-3 combines with J gene TRBJ2-1, with 12 bases aligning to TRBD2. Losses at the gene ends were 3 bases for V and 4 bases for J; bases not matched to a gene: 4. Germline values: CDR1 LGHNA, CDR2 YSLEER. This CDR3 is built from 16 residues. The CDR3 is CASSQTSGGLYNEQFF. The CDR3 bases are TGCGCCAGCAGCCAGACTAGCGGGGGCCTATACAATGAGCAGTTCTTC.

The gene calls are TRBV5-5 and TRBJ2-2; TRBD2 aligns across 9 bases. Germline V lookup: CDR1 SGHKS, CDR2 YYEKEE (reference sequence). The CDR3 is 16 amino acids. V was clipped by 4 bases and J by 0 bases; unmatched bases: 4. The CDR3 region is CASSQGLASNTGELFF. CDR3 bases: TGTGCCAGCAGCCAAGGACTAGCGTCGAACACCGGGGAGCTGTTTTTT.

This clone was recorded a few times. This chain connects TRBV9 to TRBJ1-2; TRBD1 aligns across 8 bases. Per germline, CDR1 SGDLS and CDR2 YYNGEE. Unmatched junction bases numbered 8, after V lost 4 bases and J lost 0 bases. The CDR3 has 16 amino acids. As DNA, the CDR3 is TGTGCCAGCAGCCCAACGACAGGGGTAGCTAACTATGGCTACACCTTC. It codes for CASSPTTGVANYGYTF. Complete variable domain (other parts from reference TRBV9 and TRBJ1-2): DSGVTQTPKHLITATGQRVTLRCSPRSGDLSVYWYQQSLDQGLQFLIQYYNGEERAKGNILERFSAQQFPDLHSELNLSSLELGDSALYFCASSPTTGVANYGYTFGSGTRLTVV.

The chain uses TRBV7-8 and TRBJ2-2, with a weak D call TRBD1 (6 bases). CDR1 is SGHVS and CDR2 is FQNEAQ in the germline V gene. This CDR3 spans 19 amino acids. V gave up 5 bases and J gave up 5 bases, with 27 bases separating them. For the CDR3, the DNA is TGTGCCAGCAGCCCCAGACACCCCTCAACCGGGACACAGACCGGGGAGCTGTTTTTT. Translated, it gives CASSPRHPSTGTQTGELFF.

A few counts support this clone. The chain joins TRBV5-6 to TRBJ2-3, with 13 bases lining up with TRBD2. V shed 4 bases, J shed 3 bases, and the junction held 5 bases outside the gene matches. The CDR3 has 16 residues. Germline CDR1 is SGHDT and CDR2 is YYEEEE. CDR3 bases: TGTGCCAGCAGCGATACGGGACTAGCGGGGACAGATACGCAGTATTTT. Protein sequence: CASSDTGLAGTDTQYF. The full variable domain, in which reference TRBV5-6 and TRBJ2-3 provide the parts outside the CDR3, is DAGVTQSPTHLIKTRGQQVTLRCSPKSGHDTVSWYQQALGQGPQFIFQYYEEEERQRGNFPDRFSGHQFPNYSSELNVNALLLGDSALYLCASSDTGLAGTDTQYFGPGTRLTVL.